The clone carrying this T cell receptor (beta chain) was found a few times. The target antigen is unknown. Germline V gives CDR1 MNHNS, CDR2 SASEGT. The CDR3 is 13 residues long. V was trimmed by 5 bases and J by 11 bases, leaving 18 bases between them. The record originates from a study of cytomegalovirus exposure and HLA in healthy donors. Study-wide results and caveats: CMV antigen specificity was confirmed in vitro for three CMV-associated chains.

The PCR was carried out with 60 Vbeta primers and 13 Jbeta primers. Sequencing used immunoSEQ multiplex PCR; TCRdb keeps in-frame clones, though not all of them. The sample includes under 200,000 clones, roughly 71% of them seen just once. Sequences were obtained from PBMCs. This TCR was recovered from a woman aged 50 to 60 in good health and CMV-seropositive. This chain links TRBV6-1 with TRBJ1-1; D not certain. The DNA for the CDR3 is TGTGCCAGCAGTCCCGTCAATGGGGAGGAGGCTTTCTTT. Translating gives CASSPVNGEEAFF.